This T cell receptor (beta chain) was captured by sequencing in a study of cytomegalovirus exposure and HLA in healthy donors. Across the whole study: Out of about 179 million T cells, an earlier analysis found over 90 million unique TCR beta sequences in total. The Caucasian-associated ancestry cluster contained around four fifths of the 398 genotyped donors. The study's findings and limits: Within the data, a cluster of highly shared sequence variants was likely a sequencing artifact. Rare TCR sequences predominated, though certain public TCRs were found in many donors.

Deletions cut 11 bases from V and 3 bases from J, with 18 bases between. The CDR3 length is 14 residues. Germline V gene data show CDR1 as LGHNT and CDR2 as FRNRAP. Notes on this clone: The target antigen is unknown.

Both 60 Vbeta primers and 13 Jbeta primers went into the PCR. Sequencing was performed with immunoSEQ multiplex PCR; in TCRdb, only in-frame clones are kept and a portion is missing. Here the sample spans about 97,000 clones, about three quarters being singletons. The rearrangement links TRBV12-5 to TRBJ2-3; D possibly corresponds to TRBD1 (6 bases). Material: PBMCs. The sequence derives from a man aged 35-49 years in good health and CMV-seronegative. The chain's CDR3 is CALNQGHLTDTQYF. CDR3 bases: TGTGCTTTGAACCAGGGACACCTGACAGATACGCAGTATTTT.